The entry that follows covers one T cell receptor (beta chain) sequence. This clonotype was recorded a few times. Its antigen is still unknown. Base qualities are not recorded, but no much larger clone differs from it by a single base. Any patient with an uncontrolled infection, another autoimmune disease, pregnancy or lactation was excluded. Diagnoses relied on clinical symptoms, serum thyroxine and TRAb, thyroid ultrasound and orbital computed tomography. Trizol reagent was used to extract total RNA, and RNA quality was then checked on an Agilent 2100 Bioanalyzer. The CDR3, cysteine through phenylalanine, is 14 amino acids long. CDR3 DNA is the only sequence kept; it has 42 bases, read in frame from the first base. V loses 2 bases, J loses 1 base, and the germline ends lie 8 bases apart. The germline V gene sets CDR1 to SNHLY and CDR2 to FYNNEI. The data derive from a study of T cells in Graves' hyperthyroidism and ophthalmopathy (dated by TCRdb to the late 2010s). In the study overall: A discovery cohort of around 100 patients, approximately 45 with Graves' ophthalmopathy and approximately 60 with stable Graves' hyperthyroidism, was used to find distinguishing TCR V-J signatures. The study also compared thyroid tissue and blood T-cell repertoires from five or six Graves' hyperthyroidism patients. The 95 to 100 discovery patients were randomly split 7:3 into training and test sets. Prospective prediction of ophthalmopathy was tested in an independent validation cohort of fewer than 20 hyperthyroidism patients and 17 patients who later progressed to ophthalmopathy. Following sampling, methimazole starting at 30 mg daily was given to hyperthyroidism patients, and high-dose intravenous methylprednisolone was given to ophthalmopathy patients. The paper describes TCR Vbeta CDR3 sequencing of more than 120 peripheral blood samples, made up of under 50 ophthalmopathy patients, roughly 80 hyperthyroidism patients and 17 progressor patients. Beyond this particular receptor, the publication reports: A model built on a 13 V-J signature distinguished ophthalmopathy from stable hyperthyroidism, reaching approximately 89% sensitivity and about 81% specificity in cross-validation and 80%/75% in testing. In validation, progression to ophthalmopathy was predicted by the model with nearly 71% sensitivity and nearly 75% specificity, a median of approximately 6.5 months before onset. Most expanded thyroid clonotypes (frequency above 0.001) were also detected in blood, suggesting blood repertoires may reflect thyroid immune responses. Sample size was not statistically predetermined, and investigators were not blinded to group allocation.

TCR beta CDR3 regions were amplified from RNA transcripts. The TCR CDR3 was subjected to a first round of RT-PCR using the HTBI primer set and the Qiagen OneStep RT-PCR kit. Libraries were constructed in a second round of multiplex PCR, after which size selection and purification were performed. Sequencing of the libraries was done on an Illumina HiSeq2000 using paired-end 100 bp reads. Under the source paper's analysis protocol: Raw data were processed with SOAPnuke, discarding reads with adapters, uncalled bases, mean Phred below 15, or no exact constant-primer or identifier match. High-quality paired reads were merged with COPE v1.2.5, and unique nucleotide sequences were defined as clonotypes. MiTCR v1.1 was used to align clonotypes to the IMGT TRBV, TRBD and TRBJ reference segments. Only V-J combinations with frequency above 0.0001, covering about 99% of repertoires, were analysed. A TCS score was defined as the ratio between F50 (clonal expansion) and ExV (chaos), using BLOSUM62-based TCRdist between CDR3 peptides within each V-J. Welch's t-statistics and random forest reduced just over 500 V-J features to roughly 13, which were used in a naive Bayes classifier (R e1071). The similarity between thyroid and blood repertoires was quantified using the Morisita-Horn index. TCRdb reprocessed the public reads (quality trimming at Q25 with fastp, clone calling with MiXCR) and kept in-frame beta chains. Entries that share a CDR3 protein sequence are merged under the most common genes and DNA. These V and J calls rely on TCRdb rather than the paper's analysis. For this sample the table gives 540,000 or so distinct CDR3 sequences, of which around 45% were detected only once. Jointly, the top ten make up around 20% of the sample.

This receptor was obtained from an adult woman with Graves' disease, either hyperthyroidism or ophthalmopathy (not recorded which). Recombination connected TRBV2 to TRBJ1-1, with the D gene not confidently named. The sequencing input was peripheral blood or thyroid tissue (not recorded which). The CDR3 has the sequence CASSEPPRNTEAFF. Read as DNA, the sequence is TGTGCCAGCAGTGAACCCCCTCGGAACACTGAAGCTTTCTTT.